A single sample is the source of the 23 T cell receptor beta chains below, sequenced in a study of cytomegalovirus exposure and HLA in healthy donors. Primers for the PCR totalled 60 Vbeta and 13 Jbeta. Only in-frame clones appear in the TCRdb table, and some are missing; sequencing was by immunoSEQ multiplex PCR. The table includes 150,000 to 200,000 clones, about 62% detected once. The material sequenced was PBMCs. The receptors come from a middle-aged man in good health and CMV-seronegative.

V is TRBV6-6 and J is TRBJ2-1, with TRBD1 matching over 7 bases. Germline V CDR1 and CDR2: MNHNY, SVGAGI (reference sequence). V shed 6 bases and J 4 bases; nucleotides not matched to a gene: 12. This CDR3 is built from 16 residues. The CDR3 reads CASSSDRAGGYNEQFF. In DNA form, the CDR3 reads TGTGCCAGCAGCTCCGACAGGGCAGGGGGTTACAATGAGCAGTTCTTC.

The V call is TRBV30, the J call TRBJ1-3; D gene unclear. Looked up from germline, CDR1 is GTSNPN and CDR2 is SVGIG (reference sequence). The CDR3 totals 13 residues. The V gene lost 3 bases and the J gene lost 0 bases, with 6 bases spanning the gap. The CDR3: CAWRHYSGNTIYF. The CDR3 DNA follows: TGTGCCTGGAGACACTACTCTGGAAACACCATATATTTT.

The rearrangement links TRBV5-1 to TRBJ2-5, with 13 positions matching TRBD2. The CDR3 length is 15 residues. CDR1 is SGHRS, CDR2 YFSETQ, per germline. Losses at the gene ends were 7 bases for V and 1 base for J; bases not matched to a gene: 4. CDR3 amino acids: CASQTSGGRQETQYF. CDR3 nucleotide sequence: TGCGCCAGCCAGACTAGCGGGGGGCGCCAAGAGACCCAGTACTTC.

The rearrangement uses TRBV14 and TRBJ2-1; 8 bases agree with TRBD1. Germline CDR1 SGHDN, CDR2 FVKESK. The CDR3 has 17 residues. J gave up 9 bases and V 2 bases, and 15 bases lay outside the gene matches. The CDR3: CASSQTPEGARGREQFF. CDR3 DNA sequence: TGTGCCAGCAGCCAAACCCCCGAAGGGGCCAGGGGGCGTGAGCAGTTCTTC. Variable domain in full (rest from reference TRBV14 and TRBJ2-1): EAGVTQFPSHSVIEKGQTVTLRCDPISGHDNLYWYRRVMGKEIKFLLHFVKESKQDESGMPNNRFLAERTGGTYSTLKVQPAELEDSGVYFCASSQTPEGARGREQFFGPGTRLTVL.

The gene calls are TRBV29-1 and TRBJ2-7, with D perhaps matching TRBD1 (6 bases). CDR1 is SQVTM, CDR2 ANQGSEA, per germline. This CDR3 is 15 amino acids long. With 4 bases removed from V and 2 bases from J, the gap between germline ends came to 18 bases. This chain's CDR3 is CSVARTAFGTYEQYF. CDR3 in DNA: TGCAGCGTTGCCCGGACAGCTTTTGGTACCTACGAGCAGTACTTC.

This rearrangement joins TRBV6-6 to TRBJ2-7; 7 nucleotides match TRBD1. Per the germline V gene, CDR1 is MNHNY and CDR2 is SVGAGI (reference sequence). This CDR3 has 14 amino acids. J gave up 2 bases and V 0 bases, and 1 base lay outside the gene matches. CDR3 amino acids: CASSYSTGPYEQYF. Written as DNA, the CDR3 is TGTGCCAGCAGTTACTCGACAGGGCCCTACGAGCAGTACTTC.

V usage is TRBV2 and J usage is TRBJ1-4, with 9 bases aligning to TRBD1. The junction had 3 bases not matched to a gene; V was cut back by 5 bases and J by 8 bases. Germline lookup yields CDR1 SNHLY and CDR2 FYNNEI. This CDR3 contains 13 residues. The CDR3 DNA reads TGTGCCAGCAGTTGGGACAGGGAAGAAAAACTGTTTTTT. This codes for CASSWDREEKLFF.

The genes are TRBV21-1 and TRBJ2-7; the table's D call TRBD1 went unverified against the DNA. TRBV21-1 is a recognized pseudogene. The CDR3 consists of 9 residues. CDR3 sequence: CASKSGQYF. DNA of the CDR3: TGTGCCAGCAAATCAGGGCAGTACTTC.

J is TRBJ1-2 and V is TRBV7-6; the D gene is possibly TRBD1 (5 bases). CDR1 SGHVS and CDR2 FNYEAQ come from the germline V gene. The CDR3 spans 13 residues. V was trimmed by 1 base and J by 3 bases, leaving 6 bases between them. Written as DNA, the CDR3 is TGTGCCAGCAGCTTAGGGGGCGACTATGGCTACACCTTC. Its translation: CASSLGGDYGYTF.

This clone was observed a few times. This chain uses TRBV5-1 with TRBJ1-1, with D possibly TRBD1 on 6 matching bases. The V end was cut by 7 bases, the J end by 3 bases, with 16 bases between. CDR1 is SGHRS, CDR2 YFSETQ, per germline. The CDR3 length is 14 residues. DNA of the CDR3: TGCGCCAGCGGGAGAGGGGGATCGGACACTGAAGCTTTCTTT. It yields the protein CASGRGGSDTEAFF.

This sequence joins TRBV5-1 and TRBJ1-3, with unresolved D. Deletions cut 2 bases from V and 7 bases from J, with 10 bases between. This CDR3 comprises 13 residues. CDR1 and CDR2 (germline): SGHRS, YFSETQ. The CDR3, as DNA: TGCGCCAGCAGCTTTTTCCCCCCGAACACCATATATTTT. It is translated as CASSFFPPNTIYF. Supplemented by reference TRBV5-1 and TRBJ1-3, the full variable domain reads KAGVTQTPRYLIKTRGQQVTLSCSPISGHRSVSWYQQTPGQGLQFLFEYFSETQRNKGNFPGRFSGRQFSNSRSEMNVSTLELGDSALYLCASSFFPPNTIYFGEGSWLTVV.

The rearrangement uses TRBV30 and TRBJ1-6; weak D call: TRBD1 (6 bases). V was cut by 0 bases and J by 12 bases, with 15 bases left in between. The germline V gene has CDR1 GTSNPN and CDR2 SVGIG (reference sequence). The CDR3 spans 14 residues. CDR3 amino acids: CAWSVPGDSVPLHF. In DNA form, the CDR3 reads TGTGCCTGGAGTGTACCAGGGGATAGTGTACCCCTCCACTTT.

This clone has just one count. The genes are TRBV20-1 and TRBJ2-5; 7 bases fit TRBD1. CDR1 is DFQATT, CDR2 SNEGSKA, per germline (reference sequence). After removal of 6 bases from V and 3 bases from J, the junction contained 1 base not matched to a gene. The CDR3 is 11 amino acids. The DNA of the CDR3 is TGCAGTGCCACAGGGGAAGAGACCCAGTACTTC. It yields the protein CSATGEETQYF.

This clone was observed many times. The V and J genes are TRBV7-7 and TRBJ2-2; a possible D gene is TRBD2 (5 bases). This CDR3 comprises 14 residues. The V gene's germline CDR1 is SSHAT and CDR2 FNYEAQ (reference sequence). Trimming took 4 bases from V and 0 from J, leaving 6 bases between them. The CDR3 here is CASSWEPNTGELFF. The CDR3 region has the DNA TGTGCCAGCAGCTGGGAGCCGAACACCGGGGAGCTGTTTTTT.

This chain joins TRBV29-1 and TRBJ2-1; TRBD2 might be the D (5 bases). With 4 bases removed from V and 4 bases from J, the gap between germline ends came to 14 bases. Looked up from germline, CDR1 is SQVTM and CDR2 is ANQGSEA. The CDR3 covers 14 residues. This CDR3 reads CSVAGLSGYNEQFF. The CDR3 DNA is TGCAGCGTTGCGGGGTTAAGCGGATACAATGAGCAGTTCTTC.

The rearrangement joins TRBV10-3 to TRBJ2-2, with TRBD1 as a possible D gene (5 bases). The CDR3 contains 14 residues. V was pared by 4 bases and J by 1 base, with 7 bases between. Per the germline V gene, CDR1 is ENHRY and CDR2 is SYGVKD. The CDR3 DNA reads as TGTGCCATCAGTGGCCAGGGGAACACCGGGGAGCTGTTTTTT. As protein: CAISGQGNTGELFF.

This chain uses TRBV4-2 with TRBJ1-2; 9 bases fit TRBD1. Germline CDR1 reads LGHNA; CDR2 reads YNFKEQ. The V gene end was trimmed by 7 bases and the J gene end by 4 bases; junction bases not matched to a gene: 10. CDR3 length: 15 amino acids. CDR3 residues: CASNLAGTGSYGYTF. CDR3 nucleotides: TGTGCCAGCAACCTTGCTGGGACAGGGTCCTATGGCTACACCTTC.

V gene TRBV5-1 combines with J gene TRBJ1-3; D is possibly TRBD1 (5 bases). Trimming pared 0 bases from V and 0 bases from J, leaving 7 bases between. The CDR3 is 15 amino acids. Germline V lookup: CDR1 SGHRS, CDR2 YFSETQ. CDR3 coding DNA: TGCGCCAGCAGCTTGGAGGGGAACTCTGGAAACACCATATATTTT. Translating gives CASSLEGNSGNTIYF.

The chain has TRBV6-1 and TRBJ2-3; no clear D. V was cut by 7 bases and J by 0 bases, with 8 bases left in between. The CDR3 spans 13 residues. Germline V gives CDR1 MNHNS, CDR2 SASEGT. CDR3 sequence reads: CASTLSSTDTQYF. DNA of the CDR3: TGTGCCAGCACCTTGTCTAGCACAGATACGCAGTATTTT.

The chain recombines TRBV5-4 with TRBJ1-5, with D possibly being TRBD1 (5 bases). V lost 5 bases to trimming and J lost 3 bases, with 12 bases between them. In germline, CDR1 is SGHNT, CDR2 YYREEE (reference sequence). The CDR3 loop spans 14 amino acids. The CDR3 loop is CASSLDRDNQPQHF. The DNA of the CDR3 is TGTGCCAGCAGTTTAGACAGAGACAATCAGCCCCAGCATTTT.

Concerning this clone: At one end the junction does not follow the germline gene, possibly because of a read error. This chain joins TRBV7-7 and TRBJ2-1, with 10 bases lining up with TRBD2. CDR1 is SSHAT and CDR2 is FNYEAQ in the germline V gene (reference sequence). The CDR3 contains 15 residues. In DNA form, the CDR3 reads TGTGCTAGCAGCCAACTAGCGGGATTGTACAATGAGCAGTTCTTC. It is translated as CASSQLAGLYNEQFF.

In this sample, this clone turned up a few times. V gene TRBV7-9 combines with J gene TRBJ2-5, with D perhaps matching TRBD1 (6 bases). The germline V and J ends were trimmed by 5 bases and 0 bases, with 13 bases remaining between them. This CDR3 has 15 residues. Germline-derived CDR1 and CDR2 are SEHNR and FQNEAQ (reference sequence). This CDR3 is CASSDGQTYQETQYF. The CDR3 coding sequence is TGTGCCAGCAGCGACGGACAGACGTACCAAGAGACCCAGTACTTC.

The chain uses TRBV11-2 and TRBJ2-7; 7 nucleotides align to TRBD1. CDR3 length equals 15 residues. Per germline, CDR1 SGHAT and CDR2 FQNNGV. V trimming: 5 bases; J trimming: 1 base; junction bases outside the gene matches: 8. The CDR3 spells CASSTRTGESYEQYF. In nucleotides, the CDR3 is TGTGCCAGCAGCACCCGGACAGGAGAATCCTACGAGCAGTACTTC.